Detailed here is one TCR beta chain. The V segment lost 0 bases and the J segment 6 bases; nucleotides outside the gene matches: 5. There are 13 residues in the CDR3. Germline CDR1 is GTSNPN and CDR2 is SVGIG (reference sequence). In the source study's methods: The assay estimated nucleated cells by amplifying reference gene primers. The assay was immunoSEQ multiplex PCR, and TCRdb's table has in-frame clones only and misses some. D and trimming come from the DNA, and the V and J calls and clone size come from that table. The table records tens of thousands of clones, 90% of them present only once. The data are from a study of blood T cell repertoires in COVID-19. Whole-study context: Specimens from acute and convalescent COVID-19 originated in the United States, Italy and Spain. The analysed material was cDNA or gDNA that came from T cells, B-cell-depleted T cells, or PBMCs.

The material sequenced was peripheral blood. This receptor was obtained from a human donor in a cohort sampled during active COVID-19. The chain couples TRBV30 to TRBJ2-7, with TRBD1 matching over 7 bases. The CDR3: CAWSVHRGGEQYF. CDR3 DNA sequence: TGTGCCTGGAGTGTACACAGGGGTGGCGAGCAGTACTTC.